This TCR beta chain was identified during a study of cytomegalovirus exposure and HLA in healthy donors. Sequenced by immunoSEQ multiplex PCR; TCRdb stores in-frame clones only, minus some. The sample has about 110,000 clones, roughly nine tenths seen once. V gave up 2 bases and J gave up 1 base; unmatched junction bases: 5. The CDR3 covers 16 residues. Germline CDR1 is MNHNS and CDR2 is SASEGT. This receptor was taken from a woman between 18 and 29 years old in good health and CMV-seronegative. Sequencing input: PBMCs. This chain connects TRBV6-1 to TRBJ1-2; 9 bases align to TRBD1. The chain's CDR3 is CASSERTGAINYGYTF. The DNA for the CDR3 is TGTGCCAGCAGTGAACGGACAGGGGCCATTAACTATGGCTACACCTTC.